In its sample, the clone carrying this T cell receptor (beta chain) was seen a few times. Its antigen is currently unknown. V lost 7 bases to trimming and J lost 4 bases; unmatched junction nucleotides: 11. This CDR3 region has 15 residues. The sample belongs to a study of T cell repertoires in cytomegalovirus infection. The wider study: It was recently identified HLA-C-restricted and well-studied HLA-B-restricted CMV epitopes that the study used. A matching HLA type, together with CMV infection, was signaled by public TCR beta signatures. Findings of the study overall: Within the response measured ex vivo, HLA-C-restricted CMV-specific TCR beta clonotypes were dominant.

TCRdb ran MiXCR on the reads and lists one entry per CDR3 protein. The data contain about 770,000 distinct CDR3 sequences, roughly 29% of them singletons. The gene calls are TRBV12-3 or TRBV12-4 and TRBJ1-2; TRBD1 matches at 8 bases. The material was cultured CD8+ T cells from PBMCs, obtained from culture after CMV antigen stimulation. This TCR was recovered from a human donor in good health (CMV status not recorded). Some clones in this sample may be carry-over from other donors' samples. The CDR3 nucleotides read TGTGCCAGCACCGGGCCGGGACAGGACGTCTATGGCTACACCTTC. This sequence encodes CASTGPGQDVYGYTF.